The present entry profiles one T cell receptor beta chain with its context. Its specific antigen is unknown. The record has no base qualities; no much larger clone is one base away. Each collaborating institution followed its own protocols to collect whole blood in K2EDTA tubes. For TCRbeta analysis, collaborators shipped samples as frozen whole blood, isolated PBMCs, or DNA extracted from either of those sample types. TCRbeta CDR3 regions were amplified from genomic DNA by means of the immunoSEQ Assay, a bias-controlled multiplex PCR. Turning to the authors' computational methods: The number of nucleated cells in each sample was estimated by amplification of reference gene primers within the assay. Sequence reads were collapsed and filtered to measure the absolute abundance of every unique TCRbeta CDR3 rearrangement. For each sample, productive Simpson clonality was calculated as the square root of Simpson's diversity index over productive rearrangements. As stored in TCRdb, this immuneACCESS dataset retains in-frame rearrangements with V and J assigned. A fraction of the clones does not appear; measured against another copy, unresolved V genes explain less than half of the discrepancy, and the remainder lacks a known reason. The V and J calls and the clone size are those of that table, but D and trimming were determined from the DNA. Across this sample there are around 140,000 clones, with around nine tenths seen only once. The ten most abundant clones make up 1.5% to 2% of the sample.

The data derive from a study of blood T cell repertoires in COVID-19 (dated by TCRdb to between 2020 and 2021). About the full investigation: Samples from collaborators originated in the United States, Italy and Spain and spanned both the acute and convalescent phases of COVID-19. The material from the prospective study consisted of cDNA or gDNA derived from T cells, B-cell-depleted T cells, or PBMCs. Subjects who had been exposed to COVID-19, were actively infected with it, or had recovered from it provided the deeply sampled blood TCRbeta repertoires that made up the dataset. The repertoires were made available in a free public database intended to serve as a resource for research on the immune response to SARS-CoV-2. Samples came from the ongoing ImmuneRACE study (first 160 participants) plus 1,254 subjects from 6 global collaborators. Sample metadata almost always included a de-identified subject ID, COVID-19 status, age in years and sex. Where HLA class I and class II types were available, the types were taken from metadata supplied by the sample provider, not from assay-based typing.

Overall study results and their limits: The quantity of clinical and demographic metadata differed by source and by participant and was supplied without curation.

The CDR3 holds 11 amino acids from the cysteine to the phenylalanine. This entry keeps only the CDR3 DNA: 33 bases, framed from base 1. The trim is 5 bases for V and 5 bases for J, with a gap of 6 bases between the germline ends. This clonotype originated in a woman in her 50s with acute or convalescent COVID-19. The chain employs TRBV12-3 or TRBV12-4 and TRBJ1-2, and perhaps TRBD1 as D gene, on 6 matching bases. The sequencing sample was made of peripheral blood. The CDR3 region: CASSTGYGYTF. The nucleotide sequence is TGTGCCAGCAGTACAGGGTATGGCTACACCTTC.